This is a list of T cell receptor beta chains from one sample in a study of cytomegalovirus exposure and HLA in healthy donors. Generated by immunoSEQ multiplex PCR, the TCRdb table keeps only in-frame clones and is missing some. Here the sample spans 140,000 or so clones, 80% to 90% being singletons. Specimen: PBMCs. These receptors were taken from a woman aged 35 to 49 in good health and CMV-seropositive. The CDR3 runs from the conserved cysteine through the conserved F or W. The D gene is left open where the match is weak. Clone size is stated in some rows and not others, as once, few, many or a class when expanded.

D gene	clone size	V gene	J gene	CDR3 DNA	CDR3 protein
TRBD2	.	TRBV7-9	TRBJ2-7	TGTGCCAGCAGCCTGGGACTAGCGGTGGGCGAGCAGTACTTC	CASSLGLAVGEQYF
TRBD2	few	TRBV4-1	TRBJ2-7	TGCGCCAGCAGCCAGACAGGCAGACTAGCGGGGACGTTGTACTTC	CASSQTGRLAGTLYF
.	.	TRBV29-1	TRBJ2-3	TGCAGCGTTCGGACACAGAGCACAGATACGCAGTATTTT	CSVRTQSTDTQYF
.	.	TRBV29-1	TRBJ2-7	TGCAGCGTTGTCTCTAGCGCCTCCTACGAGCAGTACTTC	CSVVSSASYEQYF
.	few	TRBV5-5	TRBJ1-4	TGTGCCAGCAGCTTTGGTGCCACAAATGAAAAACTGTTTTTT	CASSFGATNEKLFF
TRBD2	.	TRBV29-1	TRBJ2-1	TGCAGCGTCTTAGGACTAGCGGGCCTCCCCTACAATGAGCAGTTCTTC	CSVLGLAGLPYNEQFF
TRBD1	.	TRBV14	TRBJ1-1	TGTGCCAGCAGCCAACGGACAGGGTTGAACACTGAAGCTTTCTTT	CASSQRTGLNTEAFF
.	.	TRBV29-1	TRBJ2-7	TGCAGCGTCCTGAAGCTCCTCCAGCGTTCCTACGAGCAGTACTTC	CSVLKLLQRSYEQYF
TRBD1	.	TRBV16	TRBJ1-2	TGTGCCAGCAGCCAATCAAGTAGGGGGCTTGGCTACACCTTC	CASSQSSRGLGYTF
TRBD2	.	TRBV30	TRBJ2-2	TGTGCCTGGAGTGCGACTAGCTCGACCGGGGAGCTGTTTTTT	CAWSATSSTGELFF
.	.	TRBV6-5	TRBJ2-1	TGTGCCAGCAGTCCTACAGACCTTTCCTACAATGAGCAGTTCTTC	CASSPTDLSYNEQFF
TRBD1	.	TRBV6-1	TRBJ1-3	TGTGCCAGCAGTGATAGGGGGCTCCCCTCTGGAAACACCATATATTTT	CASSDRGLPSGNTIYF
.	.	TRBV2	TRBJ2-1	TGTGCCAGCAGTGAAGATTTGGGAGCGGTCAATGAGCAGTTCTTC	CASSEDLGAVNEQFF
.	.	TRBV27	TRBJ1-1	TGTGCCAGCAGTAGTACGAGGATGAACACTGAAGCTTTCTTT	CASSSTRMNTEAFF
.	many	TRBV5-4	TRBJ1-1	TGTGCCAGCAGCACCGACAGCCGGGACACTGAAGCTTTCTTT	CASSTDSRDTEAFF
TRBD2	.	TRBV4-2	TRBJ2-1	TGTGCCAGCAGCCAAGATAGTCCGCTAGCGGGGGGTGGGAATGAGCAGTTCTTC	CASSQDSPLAGGGNEQFF
TRBD2	.	TRBV4-2	TRBJ2-5	TGTGCCGGCAGCCAAGATGAAGGTAGCGGGGGGAGGGAGACCCAGTACTTC	CAGSQDEGSGGRETQYF
.	.	TRBV7-9	TRBJ2-7	TGTGCCAGCAGCCACTCTAGGACAGCCTACGAGCAGTACTTC	CASSHSRTAYEQYF
.	.	TRBV18	TRBJ2-7	TGTGCCAGCTCAAAAGAGGACGAGCAGTACTTC	CASSKEDEQYF
.	once	TRBV7-9	TRBJ2-6	TGTGCCAGCAGCGAAGGGGCAAAGGTCCTGACTTTC	CASSEGAKVLTF
.	.	TRBV15	TRBJ1-1	TGTGCCACCAGCAGAGATCATGGCTTAGCTTTCTTT	CATSRDHGLAFF
.	.	TRBV5-4	TRBJ2-1	TGTGCCAGCAGCTGGGGGGGGGCGGAGTACAATGAGCAGTTCTTC	CASSWGGAEYNEQFF
TRBD2	.	TRBV28	TRBJ2-1	TGTGCCAGCAGCCAACTAGCGGGGGATTACAATGAGCAGTTCTTC	CASSQLAGDYNEQFF
.	.	TRBV6-5	TRBJ2-5	TGTGCCAGCAGTTACTCGCCCGAGCCCCAGTACTTC	CASSYSPEPQYF
TRBD1	.	TRBV5-4	TRBJ2-1	TGTGCCAGCAGCTTGCCGGACAGGGACAATGAGCAGTTCTTC	CASSLPDRDNEQFF
TRBD1	.	TRBV27	TRBJ1-6	TGTGCCAGCAGTCCCCCCAGGGGGGTAAATTCACCCCTCCACTTT	CASSPPRGVNSPLHF